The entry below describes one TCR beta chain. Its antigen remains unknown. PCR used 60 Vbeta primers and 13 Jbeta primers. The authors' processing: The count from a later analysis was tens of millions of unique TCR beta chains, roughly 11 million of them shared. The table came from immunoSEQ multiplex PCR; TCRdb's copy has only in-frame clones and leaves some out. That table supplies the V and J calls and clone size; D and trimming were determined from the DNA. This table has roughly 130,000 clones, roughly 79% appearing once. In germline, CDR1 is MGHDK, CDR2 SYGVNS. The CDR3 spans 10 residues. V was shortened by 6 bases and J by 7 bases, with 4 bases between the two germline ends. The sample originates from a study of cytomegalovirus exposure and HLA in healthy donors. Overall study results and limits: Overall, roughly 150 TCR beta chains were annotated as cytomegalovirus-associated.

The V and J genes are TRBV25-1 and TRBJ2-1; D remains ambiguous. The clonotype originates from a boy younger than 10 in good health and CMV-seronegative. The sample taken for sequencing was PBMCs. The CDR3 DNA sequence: TGTGCCAGCAGCTCGAATGAGCAGTTCTTC. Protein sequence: CASSSNEQFF.